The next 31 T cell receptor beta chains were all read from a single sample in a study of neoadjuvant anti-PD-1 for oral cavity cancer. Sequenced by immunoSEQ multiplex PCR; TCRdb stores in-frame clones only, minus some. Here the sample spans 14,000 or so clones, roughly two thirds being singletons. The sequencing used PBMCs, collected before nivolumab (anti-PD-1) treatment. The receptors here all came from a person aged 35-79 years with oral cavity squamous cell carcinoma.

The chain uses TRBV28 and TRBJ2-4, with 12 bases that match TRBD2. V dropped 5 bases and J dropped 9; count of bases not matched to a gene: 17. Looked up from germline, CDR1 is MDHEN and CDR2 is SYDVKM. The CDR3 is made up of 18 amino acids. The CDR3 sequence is CASSPVASGRAFEGIQYF. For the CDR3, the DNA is TGTGCCAGCAGTCCAGTCGCTAGCGGGAGGGCCTTTGAGGGCATTCAGTACTTC. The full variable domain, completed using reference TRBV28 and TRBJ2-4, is DVKVTQSSRYLVKRTGEKVFLECVQDMDHENMFWYRQDPGLGLRLIYFSYDVKMKEKGDIPEGYSVSREKKERFSLILESASTNQTSMYLCASSPVASGRAFEGIQYFGAGTRLSVL.

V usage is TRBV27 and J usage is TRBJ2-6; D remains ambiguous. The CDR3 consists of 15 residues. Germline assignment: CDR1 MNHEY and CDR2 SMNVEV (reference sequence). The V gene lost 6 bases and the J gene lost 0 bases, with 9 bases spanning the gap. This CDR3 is CASSLQRSGANVLTF. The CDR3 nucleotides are TGTGCCAGCAGCCTACAGCGCTCTGGGGCCAACGTCCTGACTTTC.

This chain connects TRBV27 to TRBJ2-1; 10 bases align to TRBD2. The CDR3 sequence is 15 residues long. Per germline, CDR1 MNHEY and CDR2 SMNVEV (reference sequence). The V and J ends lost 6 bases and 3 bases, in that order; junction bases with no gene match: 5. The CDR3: CASRLAGVNYNEQFF. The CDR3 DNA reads TGTGCCAGCAGGCTAGCGGGGGTCAACTACAATGAGCAGTTCTTC.

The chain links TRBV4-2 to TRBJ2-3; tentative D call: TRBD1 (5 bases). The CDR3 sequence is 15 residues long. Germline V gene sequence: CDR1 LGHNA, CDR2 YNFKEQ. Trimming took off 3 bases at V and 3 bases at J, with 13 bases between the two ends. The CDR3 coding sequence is TGTGCCAGCAGCCAGTTGACAGATGAGACAGATACGCAGTATTTT. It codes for CASSQLTDETDTQYF.

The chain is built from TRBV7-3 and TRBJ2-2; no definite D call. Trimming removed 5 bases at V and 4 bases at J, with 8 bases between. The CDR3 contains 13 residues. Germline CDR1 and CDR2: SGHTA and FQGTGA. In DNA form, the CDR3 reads TGTGCCAGCAGCCTTTATGCCACCGGGGAGCTGTTTTTT. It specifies CASSLYATGELFF.

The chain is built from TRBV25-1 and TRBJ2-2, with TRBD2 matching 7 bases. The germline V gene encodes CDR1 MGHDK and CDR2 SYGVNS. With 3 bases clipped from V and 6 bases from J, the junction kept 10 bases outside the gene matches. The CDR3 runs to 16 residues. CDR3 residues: CASSDRWTSRAGELFF. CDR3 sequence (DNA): TGTGCCAGCAGTGACCGCTGGACTAGTCGTGCCGGGGAGCTGTTTTTT.

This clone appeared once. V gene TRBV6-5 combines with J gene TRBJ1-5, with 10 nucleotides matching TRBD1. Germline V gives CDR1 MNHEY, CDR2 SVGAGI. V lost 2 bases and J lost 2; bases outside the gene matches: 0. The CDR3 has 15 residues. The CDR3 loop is CASSYGTGGNQPQHF. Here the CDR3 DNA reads TGTGCCAGCAGTTACGGGACAGGGGGCAATCAGCCCCAGCATTTT.

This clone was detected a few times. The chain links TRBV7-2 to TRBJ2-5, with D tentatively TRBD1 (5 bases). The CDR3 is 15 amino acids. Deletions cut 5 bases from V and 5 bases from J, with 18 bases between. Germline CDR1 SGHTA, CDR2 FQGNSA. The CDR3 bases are TGTGCCAGCAGCACCATCGGGCTGTCAGGGGAGACCCAGTACTTC. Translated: CASSTIGLSGETQYF.

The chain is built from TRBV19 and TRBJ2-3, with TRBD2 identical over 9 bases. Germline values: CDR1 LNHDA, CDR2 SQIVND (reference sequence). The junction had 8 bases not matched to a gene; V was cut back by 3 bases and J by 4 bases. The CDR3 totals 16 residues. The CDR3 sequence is CASSMGLAGKSDTQYF. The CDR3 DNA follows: TGTGCCAGTAGTATGGGGCTAGCGGGAAAGTCAGATACGCAGTATTTT.

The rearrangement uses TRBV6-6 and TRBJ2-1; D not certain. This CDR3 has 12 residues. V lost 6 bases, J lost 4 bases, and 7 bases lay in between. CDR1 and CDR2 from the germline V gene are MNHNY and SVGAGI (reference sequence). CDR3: CASSRPYNEQFF. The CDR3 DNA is TGTGCCAGCAGCCGGCCATACAATGAGCAGTTCTTC.

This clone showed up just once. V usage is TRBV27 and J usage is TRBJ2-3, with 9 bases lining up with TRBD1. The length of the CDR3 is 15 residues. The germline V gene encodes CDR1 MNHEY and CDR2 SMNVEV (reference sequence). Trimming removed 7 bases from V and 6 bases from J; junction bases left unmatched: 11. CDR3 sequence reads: CASNLLDRGRDTQYF. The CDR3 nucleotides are TGTGCCAGCAACCTCTTGGACAGGGGTAGGGATACGCAGTATTTT.

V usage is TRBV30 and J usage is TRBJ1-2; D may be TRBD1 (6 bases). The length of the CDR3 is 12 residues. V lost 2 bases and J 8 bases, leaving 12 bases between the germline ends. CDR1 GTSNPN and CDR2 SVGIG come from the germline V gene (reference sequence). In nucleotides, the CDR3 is TGTGCCTGGAGTTTCACAGGGCGCGGCTACACCTTC. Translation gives CAWSFTGRGYTF.

Here the CDR3 DNA reads TGTGCCAGCAGCTCTCCGGACAGGGGGACCCAGTACTTC. Protein sequence: CASSSPDRGTQYF. The V and J genes are TRBV5-6 and TRBJ2-5, with 9 nucleotides matching TRBD1. V gave up 3 bases and J gave up 7 bases; unmatched junction bases: 4. The CDR3 is 13 amino acids. The germline V gene encodes CDR1 SGHDT and CDR2 YYEEEE.

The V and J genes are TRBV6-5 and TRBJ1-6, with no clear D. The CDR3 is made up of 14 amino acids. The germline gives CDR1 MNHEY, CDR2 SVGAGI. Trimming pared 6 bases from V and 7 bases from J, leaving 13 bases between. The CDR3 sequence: CASRGTEVNSPLHF. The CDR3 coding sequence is TGTGCCAGCAGGGGTACTGAGGTGAATTCACCCCTCCACTTT.

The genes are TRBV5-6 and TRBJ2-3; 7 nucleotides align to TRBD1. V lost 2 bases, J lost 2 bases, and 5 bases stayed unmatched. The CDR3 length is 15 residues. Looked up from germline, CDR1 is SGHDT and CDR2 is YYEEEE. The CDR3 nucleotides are TGTGCCAGCAGCTTTGGACAGGCTTCCACAGATACGCAGTATTTT. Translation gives CASSFGQASTDTQYF.

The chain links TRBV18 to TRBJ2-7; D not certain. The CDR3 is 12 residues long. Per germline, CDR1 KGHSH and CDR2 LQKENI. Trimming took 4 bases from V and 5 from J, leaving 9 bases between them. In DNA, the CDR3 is TGTGCCAGCTCACTTTCGGAAAACGAGCAGTACTTC. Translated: CASSLSENEQYF.

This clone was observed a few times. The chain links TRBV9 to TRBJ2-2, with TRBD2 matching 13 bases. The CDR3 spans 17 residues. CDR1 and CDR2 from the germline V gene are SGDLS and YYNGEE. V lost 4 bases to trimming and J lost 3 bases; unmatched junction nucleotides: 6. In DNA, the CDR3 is TGTGCCAGCAGCAAGGGACTAGCGGGGCGGGACACCGGGGAGCTGTTTTTT. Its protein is CASSKGLAGRDTGELFF.

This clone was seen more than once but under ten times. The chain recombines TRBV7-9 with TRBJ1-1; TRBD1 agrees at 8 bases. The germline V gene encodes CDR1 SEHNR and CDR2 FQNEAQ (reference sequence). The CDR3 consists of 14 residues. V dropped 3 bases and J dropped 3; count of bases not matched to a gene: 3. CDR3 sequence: CASSFRQGYTEAFF. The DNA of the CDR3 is TGTGCCAGCAGCTTCAGACAGGGGTACACTGAAGCTTTCTTT.

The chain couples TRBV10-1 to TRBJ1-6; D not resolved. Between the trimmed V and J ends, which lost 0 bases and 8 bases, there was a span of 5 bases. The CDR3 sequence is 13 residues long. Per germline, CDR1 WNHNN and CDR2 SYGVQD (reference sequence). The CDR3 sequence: CASSESRDSPLHF. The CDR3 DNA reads TGCGCCAGCAGTGAGTCGAGAGATTCACCCCTCCACTTT.

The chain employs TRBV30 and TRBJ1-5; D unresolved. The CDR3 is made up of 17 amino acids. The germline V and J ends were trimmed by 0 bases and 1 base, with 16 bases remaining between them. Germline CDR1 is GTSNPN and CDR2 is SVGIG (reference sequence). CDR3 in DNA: TGTGCCTGGAGTGTAGCTCGGGGAAAGGGAAGCAATCAGCCCCAGCATTTT. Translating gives CAWSVARGKGSNQPQHF.

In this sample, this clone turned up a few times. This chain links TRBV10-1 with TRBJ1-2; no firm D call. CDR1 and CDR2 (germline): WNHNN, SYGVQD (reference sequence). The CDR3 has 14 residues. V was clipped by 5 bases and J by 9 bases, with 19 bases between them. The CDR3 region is CASSPEGSSMRYTF. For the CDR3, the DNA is TGCGCCAGCAGTCCGGAGGGCTCCTCTATGCGCTACACCTTC.

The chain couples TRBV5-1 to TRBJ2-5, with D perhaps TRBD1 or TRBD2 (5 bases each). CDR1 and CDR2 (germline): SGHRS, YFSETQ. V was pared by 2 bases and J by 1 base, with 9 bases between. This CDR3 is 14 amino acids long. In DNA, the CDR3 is TGCGCCAGCAGCTTTGGTGGGGGCCAAGAGACCCAGTACTTC. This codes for CASSFGGGQETQYF. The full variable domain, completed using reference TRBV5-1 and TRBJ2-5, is KAGVTQTPRYLIKTRGQQVTLSCSPISGHRSVSWYQQTPGQGLQFLFEYFSETQRNKGNFPGRFSGRQFSNSRSEMNVSTLELGDSALYLCASSFGGGQETQYFGPGTRLLVL.

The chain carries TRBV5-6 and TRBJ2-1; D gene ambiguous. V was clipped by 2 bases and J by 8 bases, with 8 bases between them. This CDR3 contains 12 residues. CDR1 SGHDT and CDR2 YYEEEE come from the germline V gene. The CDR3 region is CASSFNVDEQFF. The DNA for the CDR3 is TGTGCCAGCAGCTTTAATGTAGATGAGCAGTTCTTC.

Written as DNA, the CDR3 is TGTGCCACCGGTCGGGTGGCGTCTAACTATGGCTACACCTTC. This gives the protein CATGRVASNYGYTF. This chain links TRBV7-6 with TRBJ1-2; D gene ambiguous. This CDR3 region has 14 residues. Looked up from germline, CDR1 is SGHVS and CDR2 is FNYEAQ. V was trimmed by 10 bases and J by 0 bases, leaving 15 bases between them.

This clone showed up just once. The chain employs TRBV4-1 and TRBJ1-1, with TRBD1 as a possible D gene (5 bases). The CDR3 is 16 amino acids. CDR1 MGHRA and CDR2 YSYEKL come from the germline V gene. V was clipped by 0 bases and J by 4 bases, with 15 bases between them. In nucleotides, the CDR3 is TGCGCCAGCAGCCAAGATGGGGGTTCCGGGACCACTGAAGCTTTCTTT. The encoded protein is CASSQDGGSGTTEAFF.

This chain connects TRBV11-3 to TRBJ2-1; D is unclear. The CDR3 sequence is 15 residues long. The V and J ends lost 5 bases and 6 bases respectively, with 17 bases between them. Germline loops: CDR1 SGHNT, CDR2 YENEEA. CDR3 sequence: CASSPGRTSRNEQFF. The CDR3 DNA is TGTGCCAGCAGCCCAGGACGGACGTCCCGCAATGAGCAGTTCTTC.

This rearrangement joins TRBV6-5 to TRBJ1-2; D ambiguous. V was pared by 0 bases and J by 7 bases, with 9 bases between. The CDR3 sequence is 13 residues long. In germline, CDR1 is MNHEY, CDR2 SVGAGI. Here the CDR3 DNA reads TGTGCCAGCAGTTACTCCGGGGTGGGTGGCTACACCTTC. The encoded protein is CASSYSGVGGYTF.

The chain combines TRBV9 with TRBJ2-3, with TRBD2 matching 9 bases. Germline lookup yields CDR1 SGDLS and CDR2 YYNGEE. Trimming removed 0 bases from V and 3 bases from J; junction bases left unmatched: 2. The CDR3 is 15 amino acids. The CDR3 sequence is CASSVAAGGTDTQYF. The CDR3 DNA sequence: TGTGCCAGCAGCGTAGCGGCGGGAGGGACAGATACGCAGTATTTT.

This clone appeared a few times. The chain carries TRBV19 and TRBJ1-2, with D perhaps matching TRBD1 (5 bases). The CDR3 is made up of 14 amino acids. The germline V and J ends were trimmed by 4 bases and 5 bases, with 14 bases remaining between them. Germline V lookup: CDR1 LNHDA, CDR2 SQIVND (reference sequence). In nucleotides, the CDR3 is TGTGCCAGTAGTACCACCGGGACGAGATATGGCTACACCTTC. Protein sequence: CASSTTGTRYGYTF.

The CDR3 DNA reads as TGTGCCAGCAGTTCTACAACCGGCTGGGGACACAATGAGCAGTTCTTC. It encodes CASSSTTGWGHNEQFF. V usage is TRBV11-3 and J usage is TRBJ2-1; the D gene could be TRBD1 or TRBD2 (5 bases each). V was trimmed by 6 bases and J by 5 bases, leaving 20 bases between them. Germline CDR1 reads SGHNT; CDR2 reads YENEEA. CDR3 size: 16 residues.

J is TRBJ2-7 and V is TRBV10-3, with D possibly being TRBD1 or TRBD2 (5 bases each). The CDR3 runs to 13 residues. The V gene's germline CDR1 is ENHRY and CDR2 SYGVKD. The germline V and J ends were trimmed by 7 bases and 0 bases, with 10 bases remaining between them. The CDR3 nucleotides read TGTGCCATCATGAAGGGGAGCTCCTACGAGCAGTACTTC. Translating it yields CAIMKGSSYEQYF.